Below, 4 T cell receptor beta chains from the same sample are listed, as sequenced in a study of cytomegalovirus exposure and HLA in healthy donors. Profiled with immunoSEQ multiplex PCR; TCRdb holds only in-frame clones, not every one. The sample yields about 70,000 clones, more than 85% seen once. The sequencing input was PBMCs. These receptors were collected from a man in his late teens or twenties in good health and CMV-seropositive.

The V gene is TRBV28, the J gene TRBJ1-1; maybe TRBD1 (5 bases). The germline V and J ends were trimmed by 7 bases and 4 bases, with 19 bases remaining between them. The V gene's germline CDR1 is MDHEN and CDR2 SYDVKM. The length of the CDR3 is 15 residues. CDR3 coding DNA: TGTGCCAGCACCCTTATGGGGCTAAGGGGCACTGAAGCTTTCTTT. As protein: CASTLMGLRGTEAFF.

The rearrangement links TRBV27 to TRBJ2-5; no reliable D call. The germline V gene encodes CDR1 MNHEY and CDR2 SMNVEV (reference sequence). The V end lost 1 base, the J end lost 2 bases, and 5 bases lay between the germline ends. This CDR3 spans 13 amino acids. DNA for the CDR3: TGTGCCAGCAGTTTATTTCCTCAAGAGACCCAGTACTTC. This translates into CASSLFPQETQYF.

The CDR3 bases are TGTGCCAGCAGTCCTGATTCGGGGTGGGAGCATTTT. Its protein product is CASSPDSGWEHF. The V gene is TRBV28, the J gene TRBJ1-5; D unresolved. The V gene lost 5 bases and the J gene lost 14 bases, with 16 bases spanning the gap. This CDR3 contains 12 residues. Germline-derived CDR1 and CDR2 are MDHEN and SYDVKM.

This sequence joins TRBV7-3 and TRBJ2-7; 11 bases match TRBD2. The CDR3 runs 17 residues. V was pared by 5 bases and J by 6 bases, with 15 bases of the junction left unmatched. CDR1 is SGHTA and CDR2 is FQGTGA in the germline V gene. CDR3 DNA sequence: TGTGCCAGCAGCCCGTCTAGCGGGAGGACCCGCCCAGGCGAGCAGTACTTC. As protein: CASSPSSGRTRPGEQYF.